This T cell receptor beta chain stems from a study of blood T cell repertoires in COVID-19. Study information: The samples span acute and convalescent COVID-19 from the United States, Italy and Spain. In each case, the material was cDNA or gDNA derived from T cells, B-cell-depleted T cells, or PBMCs.

In the original workflow: From reference gene primer amplification, estimates of nucleated cell counts were derived. Clones were sequenced by immunoSEQ multiplex PCR, and TCRdb holds only the in-frame ones, with some missing. V and J calls and clone size are as listed in that table; D and trimming were resolved from the DNA. In the table there are approximately 260,000 clones, under 90% of which are singletons. The germline V gene encodes CDR1 LNHDA and CDR2 SQIVND (reference sequence). V shed 10 bases and J shed 8 bases, with 14 bases lying between them. This CDR3 is built from 12 residues. The chain links TRBV19 to TRBJ1-4; no definite D call. This sequence originates from a man aged 45-65 years with acute or convalescent COVID-19. The sequencing sample was made of peripheral blood. CDR3 DNA: TGTGCCACCTCCAGACAAGGCGAAAAACTGTTTTTT. Protein sequence: CATSRQGEKLFF.